A selection of T cell receptor beta chains follows, all from one sample in a study of lymphopenia after photon versus proton radiotherapy. Assay used: immunoSEQ multiplex PCR; TCRdb lists only in-frame clones, some missing. The sample carries about 42,000 clones, about four fifths recorded once. The specimen was peripheral blood, collected from a patient treated with proton-based radiotherapy. These receptors came from a woman between 65 and 79 years old with pancreatic cancer. The CDR3 runs from the conserved cysteine through the conserved F or W.

>TRBV6-1|TRBJ1-1
CASSSTYMNTEAFF
>TRBV7-2|TRBJ1-1
CASSFGPQAFF
>TRBV21-1|TRBJ2-7
CASRGIVWSEQYF
>TRBV5-8|TRBJ2-3
CASSLWTVSTDTQYF
>TRBV10-3|TRBJ2-2
CAIRGVKGELFF
>TRBV29-1|TRBJ2-3
CSVEGGPGTDTQYF
>TRBV27|TRBJ2-7
CASRRDVAYEQYF
>TRBV7-8|TRBJ2-7
CASSFYGGIEQYF
>TRBV7-9|TRBJ2-7
CASSLPRQGSYEQYF
>TRBV4-1|NA
CASSQADRGGYEQYF
>TRBV19|TRBJ2-6
CASSTRSGVDSGANVLTF
>TRBV7-4|TRBJ2-7
CASSLTGAGTGNEQYF
>TRBV7-2|TRBJ2-2
CASSPRGAGFGELFF
>TRBV2|TRBJ1-1
CASAGTDNTEAFF
>TRBV7-9|TRBJ2-5
CASSLGTGIIQETQYF
>TRBV5-6|TRBJ2-7
CASSLTGSSYEQYF
>TRBV30|TRBJ2-3
CAWSVKGTSLDTQYF
>TRBV7-9|TRBJ2-7
CASLPLAGPYEQYF
>TRBV7-9|TRBJ2-5
CASSLQETQYF
>TRBV7-2|TRBJ2-7
CASSFSGEQYF
>TRBV5-1|TRBJ1-3
CASSWGPGSGNTIYF
>TRBV7-6|TRBJ2-2
CASSLSLGGSNTGELFF
>TRBV2|TRBJ1-3
CASSGTASGNTIYF
>TRBV7-3|TRBJ2-1
CASSQLAGVYNEQFF
>TRBV27|TRBJ2-2
CASRLNTGELFF
>TRBV7-3|TRBJ2-7
CASSTTSGTLEQYF